The text below deals with one T cell receptor (beta chain). Its cognate antigen is unknown. This entry is derived from a study of breast tumors, draining lymph nodes, adjacent tissues. TCRdb recomputed calls from the multiplex PCR reads with MiXCR, one row per CDR3 protein. The sample includes fewer than 250,000 distinct CDR3 sequences, about a third of them seen just once. Whole-study results and caveats: That most tumor T cells come from lymph nodes remained unproven. Luminal-like breast cancer showed significantly greater tumor-nontumor repertoire similarity than basal-like breast cancer did. Tumor repertoires ranked between lymph nodes and nontumor tissue in diversity, with V and J gene preferences. Data fit most tumor T cells coming from lymph node, expanding in tumor.

This CDR3 comprises 13 residues. The germline V gene has CDR1 SGHNT and CDR2 YYREEE (reference sequence). V dropped 4 bases and J dropped 9; count of bases not matched to a gene: 9. Breast cancer patients provided tissue from their axillary draining lymph nodes. The chain is built from TRBV5-4 and TRBJ2-5, with 7 bases aligning to TRBD2. This clonotype was sampled from a female donor with breast cancer. Some clones in this sample may be carry-over from other donors' samples. Sequencing was done on a sample of axillary lymph node tissue. The DNA for the CDR3 is TGTGCCAGCAGCCTCGCGGGAGCTGAGGCCCAGTACTTC. The encoded protein is CASSLAGAEAQYF. Based on the CDR3 plus reference TRBV5-4 and TRBJ2-5, the full variable domain is ETGVTQSPTHLIKTRGQQVTLRCSSQSGHNTVSWYQQALGQGPQFIFQYYREEENGRGNFPPRFSGLQFPNYSSELNVNALELDDSALYLCASSLAGAEAQYFGPGTRLLVL.